The table lists the clone carrying this T cell receptor beta chain with a few counts. In the original processing: Amplification of reference gene primers provided the estimated nucleated cell counts. Libraries were prepared by immunoSEQ multiplex PCR; TCRdb keeps only in-frame clonotypes and omits some of them. V, J and clone size were drawn from that table, and D and trimming were deduced from the DNA. Of approximately 250,000 clones detected, around four fifths appear once; the ten largest clones hold 4.6%. The data originate from a study of blood T cell repertoires in COVID-19. Across the study: Sources were T cells, B-cell-depleted T cells, or PBMCs; the material itself was cDNA or gDNA.

V was cut by 0 bases and J by 2 bases, with 7 bases left in between. This CDR3 has 14 residues. Germline V gene sequence: CDR1 SGHRS, CDR2 YFSETQ. The chain carries TRBV5-1 and TRBJ2-3; D possibly corresponds to TRBD1 (5 bases). The sequencing sample was made of peripheral blood. The sequence derives from a man between 60 and 70 years old who had recovered from COVID-19. The CDR3 is CASSLGQFTDTQYF. The CDR3 coding sequence is TGCGCCAGCAGCTTGGGACAGTTCACAGATACGCAGTATTTT.